One T cell receptor (beta chain) is described in this entry. The PCR ran on 60 Vbeta and 13 Jbeta primers. Some clones are missing from TCRdb's copy, which holds only in-frame ones; the method was immunoSEQ multiplex PCR. The sample consists of 150,000 to 200,000 clones, around three quarters of them appearing once. Unmatched junction bases numbered 5, after V lost 4 bases and J lost 8 bases. Germline CDR1 reads MRHNA; CDR2 reads SNTAGT. The length of the CDR3 is 15 residues. This sample was included in a study of cytomegalovirus exposure and HLA in healthy donors. V usage is TRBV6-4 and J usage is TRBJ1-6; TRBD1 matches 10 bases. The clonotype was recovered from a woman in her forties in good health and CMV-seronegative. The specimen was PBMCs. The CDR3 sequence: CASSVEGQGYSPLHF. As DNA, the CDR3 is TGTGCCAGCAGTGTCGAGGGACAGGGGTATTCACCCCTCCACTTT.